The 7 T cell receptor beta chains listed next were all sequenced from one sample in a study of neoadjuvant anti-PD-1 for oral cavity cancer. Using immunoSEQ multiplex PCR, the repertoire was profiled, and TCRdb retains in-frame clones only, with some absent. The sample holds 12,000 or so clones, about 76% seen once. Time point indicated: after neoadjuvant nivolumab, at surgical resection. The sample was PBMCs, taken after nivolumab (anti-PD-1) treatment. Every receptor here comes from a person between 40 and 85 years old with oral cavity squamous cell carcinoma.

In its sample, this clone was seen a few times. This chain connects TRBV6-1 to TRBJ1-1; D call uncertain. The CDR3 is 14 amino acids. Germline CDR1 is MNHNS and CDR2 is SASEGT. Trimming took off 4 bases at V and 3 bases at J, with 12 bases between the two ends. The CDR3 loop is CASSGLQVYTEAFF. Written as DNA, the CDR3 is TGTGCCAGCAGTGGATTACAAGTTTACACTGAAGCTTTCTTT.

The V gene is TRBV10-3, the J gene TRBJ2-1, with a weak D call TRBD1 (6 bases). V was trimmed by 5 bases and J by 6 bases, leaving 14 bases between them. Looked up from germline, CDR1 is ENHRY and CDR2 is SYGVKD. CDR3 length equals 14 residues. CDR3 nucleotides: TGTGCCATCAGTCGGACAGCTGGGGCCAATGAGCAGTTCTTC. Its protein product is CAISRTAGANEQFF.

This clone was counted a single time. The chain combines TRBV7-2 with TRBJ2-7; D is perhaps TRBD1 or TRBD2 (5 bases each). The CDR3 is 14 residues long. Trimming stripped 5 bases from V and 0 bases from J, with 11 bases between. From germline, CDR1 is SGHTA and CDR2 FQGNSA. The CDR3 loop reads CASSTGTHSYEQYF. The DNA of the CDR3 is TGTGCCAGCAGCACCGGGACCCACTCCTACGAGCAGTACTTC.

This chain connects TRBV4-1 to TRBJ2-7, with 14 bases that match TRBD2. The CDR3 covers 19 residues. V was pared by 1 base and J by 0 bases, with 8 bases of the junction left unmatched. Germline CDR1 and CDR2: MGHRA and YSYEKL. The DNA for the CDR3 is TGCGCCAGCAGCCAAGCGATGCGACTAGCGGGGGGGTTCTCCTACGAGCAGTACTTC. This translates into CASSQAMRLAGGFSYEQYF.

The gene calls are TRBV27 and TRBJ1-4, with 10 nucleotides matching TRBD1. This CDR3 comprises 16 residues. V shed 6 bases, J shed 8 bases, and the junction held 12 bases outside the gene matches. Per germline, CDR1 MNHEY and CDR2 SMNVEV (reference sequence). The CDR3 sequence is CASSLTVRDRGEKLFF. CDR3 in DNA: TGTGCCAGCAGCCTCACCGTCCGGGACAGGGGCGAAAAACTGTTTTTT.

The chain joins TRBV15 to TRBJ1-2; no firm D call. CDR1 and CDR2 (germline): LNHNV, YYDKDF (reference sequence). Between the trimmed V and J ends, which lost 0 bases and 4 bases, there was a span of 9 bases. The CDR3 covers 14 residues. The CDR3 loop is CATSRDAESYGYTF. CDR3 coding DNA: TGTGCCACCAGCAGAGATGCAGAGTCCTATGGCTACACCTTC. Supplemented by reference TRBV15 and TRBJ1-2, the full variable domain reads DAMVIQNPRYQVTQFGKPVTLSCSQTLNHNVMYWYQQKSSQAPKLLFHYYDKDFNNEADTPDNFQSRRPNTSFCFLDIRSPGLGDTAMYLCATSRDAESYGYTFGSGTRLTVV.

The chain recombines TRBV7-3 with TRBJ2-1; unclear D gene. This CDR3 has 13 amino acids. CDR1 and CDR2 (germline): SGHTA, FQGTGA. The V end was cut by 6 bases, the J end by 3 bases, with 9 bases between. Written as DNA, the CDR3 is TGTGCCAGCAGTAAGGAAATCTACAATGAGCAGTTCTTC. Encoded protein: CASSKEIYNEQFF.